The 21 T cell receptor beta chains in this list originate from one sample, sequenced in a study of tumor-infiltrating lymphocytes in primary liver carcinoma. The authors made TCR beta cDNA from approximately 500 ng total RNA with a constant-region primer. Three rounds of nested multiplex PCR with slightly modified ARM-PCR produced TCR beta libraries. Researchers ran the first two PCR rounds for ten to eleven cycles each with TRBV1-TRBV30 forward primers and a C-beta reverse primer. One entry per CDR3 protein results from TCRdb running MiXCR on the multiplex PCR reads. Here the sample spans 300,000 to 400,000 distinct CDR3 sequences, less than 75% being singletons. Alongside blood RNA obtained from unsorted whole blood, germline DNA was also extracted. Sequencing input: peripheral blood. All receptors derive from a man in his forties with primary liver carcinoma and hepatitis B virus infection.

Notes on this clonotype: The conserved final phenylalanine or tryptophan is absent from the CDR3, which likely points to a read error. This sequence joins TRBV4-1 and TRBJ2-5; the D call may be TRBD1 or TRBD2 (5 bases each). CDR1 is MGHRA, CDR2 YSYEKL, per germline. V lost 4 bases to trimming and J lost 1 base, with 7 bases between them. This CDR3 region has 13 residues. The CDR3 DNA is TGCGCCAGCAGCCGGGACGTCCAAGAGACCCAGTACCAC. This codes for CASSRDVQETQYH.

This clonotype was counted once. One end of the junction is discordant with germline, which a read error may explain. This chain connects TRBV7-4 to TRBJ1-3, with D hard to call. This CDR3 has 13 amino acids. Germline loops: CDR1 SGHVT, CDR2 SQSDAQ. The CDR3 loop is CARLFGSENTIYF. CDR3 sequence (DNA): TGTGCCAGACTATTTGGTTCTGAAAACACCATATATTTT.

Concerning this clonotype itself: Just one base apart from a much larger clone, this may be a read error. The CDR3 DNA follows: TGTGCCAGCAGCCGAACCCTCGGGACAGGGGGGGATACGCAGTATTTT. As protein: CASSRTLGTGGDTQYF. The chain carries TRBV6-6 and TRBJ2-3; 11 bases are a match to TRBD1. The CDR3 runs to 16 residues. V lost 6 bases, J lost 6 bases, and 11 bases stayed unmatched. Germline CDR1 MNHNY, CDR2 SVGAGI (reference sequence).

Turning to this clonotype: The junction shows a germline mismatch at one end, possibly a read error. The chain joins TRBV28 to TRBJ2-5, with 12 positions matching TRBD2. This CDR3 contains 15 residues. The V gene's germline CDR1 is MDHEN and CDR2 SYDVKM. The CDR3 DNA is TGTGCCAGCAGTCCCAGGACTAGCGGGGTAGGGACTTACCACTTC. Residues: CASSPRTSGVGTYHF.

The chain carries TRBV6-2 or TRBV6-3 and TRBJ2-5; D remains ambiguous. CDR3 length: 14 residues. Germline V CDR1 and CDR2: MNHEY, SVGEGT. V lost 1 base and J lost 4, with 10 bases in between. The DNA for the CDR3 is TGTGCCAGCAGTTACTGGGTGGGTGGAGAGACCCAGTACTTC. Its translation is CASSYWVGGETQYF.

Comment on this clonotype: This sequence may be a read error, since a much larger clone differs from it by one base. CDR3 sequence: CASSSVRRNQPQHF. The CDR3 DNA reads as TGTGCCAGCAGTTCGGTACGTCGCAATCAGCCCCAGCATTTT. The V and J genes are TRBV12-3 or TRBV12-4 and TRBJ1-5; D uncertain. The CDR3 is made up of 14 amino acids. V lost 4 bases, J lost 2 bases, and 9 bases lay in between.

Turning to this clonotype: One end of the junction fails to match germline, which may point to a read error. The chain uses TRBV12-3 or TRBV12-4 and TRBJ1-1; 7 bases map to TRBD1. The CDR3 length is 16 residues. In DNA form, the CDR3 reads TGTGCCAACAGCCCGGACGGAGGGGGCCGAAACACTGAAGCTTTCTTC. Its protein product is CANSPDGGGRNTEAFF.

This clonotype was recorded many times. The CDR3 protein is CASSYGGLAGANEQFF. CDR3 bases: TGTGCCAGCAGTTATGGGGGACTAGCGGGAGCCAATGAGCAGTTCTTC. V usage is TRBV6-2 or TRBV6-3 and J usage is TRBJ2-1, with 14 bases lining up with TRBD2. This CDR3 has 16 residues. Germline CDR1 is MNHEY and CDR2 is SVGEGT. The ends lost 3 bases at V and 6 bases at J; junction bases unmatched: 4.

The chain's CDR3 is CASSGMDEQYF. As DNA, the CDR3 is TGTGCCAGCAGTGGTATGGACGAGCAGTACTTC. This sequence joins TRBV2 and TRBJ2-7; the D is unclear. CDR1 and CDR2 (germline): SNHLY, FYNNEI. The CDR3 sequence is 11 residues long. V lost 4 bases and J lost 5, with 6 bases in between.

Of note for this clonotype: A read error is possible here, since a much larger clone lies one base away. The V call is TRBV12-3 or TRBV12-4, the J call TRBJ1-1; 7 bases map to TRBD1. V shed 6 bases, J shed 1 base, and the junction held 8 bases outside the gene matches. There are 15 residues in the CDR3. The chain's CDR3 is CASSGAGTANTEAFF. CDR3 sequence (DNA): TGTGCCAGCAGCGGCGCCGGGACAGCGAACACTGAAGCTTTCTTT.

This clonotype was recorded at least ten times. The chain employs TRBV12-5 and TRBJ2-2, with 9 positions matching TRBD2. Trimming took 3 bases from V and 0 from J; bases not matched to a gene: 5. The CDR3 contains 17 residues. The germline CDR1 and CDR2 sequences are LGHNT and FRNRAP. CDR3 loop: CASGFLLAGANTGELFF. In nucleotides, the CDR3 is TGTGCTAGTGGTTTTCTACTAGCGGGCGCGAACACCGGGGAGCTGTTTTTT.

This clonotype occurred once. The chain recombines TRBV6-5 with TRBJ2-7, with TRBD1 matching 9 bases. With 2 bases clipped from V and 3 bases from J, the junction kept 8 bases outside the gene matches. CDR1 is MNHEY and CDR2 is SVGAGI in the germline V gene. The CDR3 totals 16 residues. CDR3 sequence: CASSYHAGQGGYEQYF. DNA for the CDR3: TGTGCCAGCAGTTACCATGCGGGACAGGGCGGCTACGAGCAGTACTTC.

The chain recombines TRBV5-1 with TRBJ2-3; the D is unclear. Germline assignment: CDR1 SGHRS and CDR2 YFSETQ. The CDR3 is 15 amino acids. V dropped 3 bases and J dropped 1 base, with 12 bases sitting between them. CDR3 nucleotide sequence: TGCGCCAGCAGCTCTATCGGGCCCCGCACAGATACGCAGTATTTT. The encoded protein is CASSSIGPRTDTQYF.

In the case of this clonotype: Its ends do not fully match the called genes, so a read error is possible. The rearrangement joins TRBV7-9 to TRBJ2-3; D possibly uses TRBD1 or TRBD2 (5 bases each). CDR1 and CDR2 from the germline V gene are SEHNR and FQNEAQ (reference sequence). The CDR3 loop spans 15 amino acids. The CDR3 DNA sequence: TGTGCCAGCAGCTTAGGTTTGGCTAGCACAGGTACGCAGTATTTT. Encoded protein: CASSLGLASTGTQYF.

Regarding this clonotype: A much bigger clone sits one base away, suggesting this may be a read error. The chain employs TRBV4-3 and TRBJ2-1; 11 bases agree with TRBD2. Germline loops: CDR1 LGHNA, CDR2 YSLEER. The CDR3 covers 17 residues. Here the CDR3 reads CASSQVAGGVTYIEQFF. As DNA, the CDR3 is TGCGCCAGCAGCCAAGTAGCGGGAGGGGTTACCTACATTGAGCAGTTCTTC.

Comment on this clonotype: Lacking the conserved final phenylalanine or tryptophan, this CDR3 likely reflects a read error. The J gene is TRBJ1-5, the V gene TRBV29-1; tentatively, D is TRBD1 (5 bases). Deletions cut 4 bases from V and 7 bases from J, with 14 bases between. The CDR3 extends over 13 amino acids. Germline V gene sequence: CDR1 SQVTM, CDR2 ANQGSEA. CDR3 sequence: CSVGLGGGQPQHY. The CDR3 DNA reads TGCAGCGTTGGTCTCGGGGGAGGCCAGCCCCAGCATTAT.

Regarding this clonotype: At one boundary the junction diverges from the germline segment, which might be a read error. The chain links TRBV29-1 to TRBJ2-7, with D perhaps being TRBD1 or TRBD2 (5 bases each). The germline V gene has CDR1 SQVTM and CDR2 ANQGSEA. The CDR3 length is 16 residues. CDR3 nucleotides: TGCAGCGCCATGACATCTGGGACCAGCATACCCTACGAGCAGTATTTC. It yields the protein CSAMTSGTSIPYEQYF.

Of note for this clonotype: The junction departs from germline at one end; a sequencing error may be responsible. V is TRBV28 and J is TRBJ1-2; 9 nucleotides match TRBD1. The germline V gene has CDR1 MDHEN and CDR2 SYDVKM. This CDR3 spans 16 amino acids. The DNA for the CDR3 is TGTGCCCGCAGTACACCCCCCGGGACAGGGACCTATGGCTACACCTTC. It specifies CARSTPPGTGTYGYTF.

In its sample, this clonotype was seen many times. The chain links TRBV11-1 to TRBJ2-1; D is unclear. V was cut by 6 bases and J by 0 bases, with 15 bases left in between. The germline V gene encodes CDR1 SGHAT and CDR2 FQDESV (reference sequence). This CDR3 comprises 16 residues. The CDR3 sequence: CASSKTGTNSYNEQFF. CDR3 sequence (DNA): TGTGCCAGCAGTAAAACCGGTACTAACTCCTACAATGAGCAGTTCTTC.

A note on this clonotype: Possible read error: a much larger clone is one base away. The chain has TRBV4-1 and TRBJ1-3; D is uncertain. There are 15 residues in the CDR3. CDR1 is MGHRA and CDR2 is YSYEKL in the germline V gene. The CDR3 DNA reads TGCACCAGCAGCCAAGATGTGGCTTCTGGAAACACCATATATTTT. This translates into CTSSQDVASGNTIYF.

The table lists this clonotype with many counts. V and J are TRBV11-1 and TRBJ2-3; D may be TRBD2 (5 bases). The CDR3 has 13 amino acids. Between the trimmed V and J ends, which lost 3 bases and 6 bases, there was a span of 10 bases. CDR1 and CDR2 (germline): SGHAT, FQDESV (reference sequence). DNA of the CDR3: TGTGCCAGCAGCTTCGGGGTTCCGGATACGCAGTATTTT. Its translation is CASSFGVPDTQYF.